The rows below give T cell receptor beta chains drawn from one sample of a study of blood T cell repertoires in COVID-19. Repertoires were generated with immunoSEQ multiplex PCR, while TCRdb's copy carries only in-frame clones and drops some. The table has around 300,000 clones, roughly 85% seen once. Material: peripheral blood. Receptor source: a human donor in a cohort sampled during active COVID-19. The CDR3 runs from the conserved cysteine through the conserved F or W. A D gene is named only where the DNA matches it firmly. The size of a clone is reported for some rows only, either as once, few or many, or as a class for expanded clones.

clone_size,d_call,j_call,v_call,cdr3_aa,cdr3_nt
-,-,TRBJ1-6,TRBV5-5,CASRPQIPSYNSPLHF,TGTGCCAGCAGACCACAGATACCCTCCTATAATTCACCCCTCCACTTT
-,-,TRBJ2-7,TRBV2,CASSEEVGHEQYF,TGTGCCAGCAGTGAAGAAGTGGGGCACGAGCAGTACTTC
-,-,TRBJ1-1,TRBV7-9,CASSPWEGSNTEAFF,TGTGCCAGCAGCCCCTGGGAGGGTTCGAACACTGAAGCTTTCTTT
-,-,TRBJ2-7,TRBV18,CASSPKGPYEQYF,TGTGCCAGCTCACCAAAGGGGCCCTACGAGCAGTACTTC
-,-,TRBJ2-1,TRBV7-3,CASSPQQNSYNEQFF,TGTGCCAGCAGCCCCCAACAGAACTCCTACAATGAGCAGTTCTTC
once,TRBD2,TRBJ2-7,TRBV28,CASQTSGGPYEQYF,TGTGCCAGCCAAACTAGCGGGGGGCCCTACGAGCAGTACTTC
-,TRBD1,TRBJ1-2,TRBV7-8,CASSFSDRSNGYTF,TGTGCCAGCAGCTTTTCGGACAGGTCGAATGGCTACACCTTC
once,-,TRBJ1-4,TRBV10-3,CAIRDSRDETNEKLFF,TGTGCCATCAGGGACAGCCGTGACGAAACTAATGAAAAACTGTTTTTT
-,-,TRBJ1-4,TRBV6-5,CASTLRVEEKLFF,TGTGCCAGCACGCTGAGGGTTGAGGAAAAACTGTTTTTT
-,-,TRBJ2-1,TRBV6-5,CASISVNEQFF,TGTGCCAGCATTTCCGTCAATGAGCAGTTCTTC
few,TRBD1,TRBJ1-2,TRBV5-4,CASSRGQGYYGYTF,TGTGCCAGCAGCCGGGGACAGGGCTACTATGGCTACACCTTC
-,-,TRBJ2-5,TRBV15,CATSRGLVETQYF,TGTGCCACCAGCAGAGGACTAGTGGAGACCCAGTACTTC
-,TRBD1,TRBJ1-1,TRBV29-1,CSVGRAGGNTEAFF,TGCAGCGTTGGGAGAGCAGGGGGTAACACTGAAGCTTTCTTT
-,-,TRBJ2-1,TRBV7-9,CASSLSGYYNEQFF,TGTGCCAGCAGCTTGAGCGGTTATTACAATGAGCAGTTCTTC
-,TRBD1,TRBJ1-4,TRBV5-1,CASSLTGGTEKLFF,TGCGCCAGCAGCTTGACAGGGGGCACTGAAAAACTGTTTTTT
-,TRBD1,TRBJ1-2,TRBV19,CASGQADGYTF,TGTGCCAGTGGACAGGCGGATGGCTACACCTTC
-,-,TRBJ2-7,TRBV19,CASQRGGTGSYEQYF,TGTGCCTCTCAGAGGGGGGGGACAGGATCCTACGAGCAGTACTTC
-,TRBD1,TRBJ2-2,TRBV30,CAWRTQGASGELFF,TGTGCCTGGAGGACTCAGGGGGCTAGCGGGGAGCTGTTTTTT
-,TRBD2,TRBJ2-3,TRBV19,CASSTFGGGERTQYF,TGTGCCAGTAGTACCTTTGGCGGGGGGGAGCGGACGCAGTATTTT
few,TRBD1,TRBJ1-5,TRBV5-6,CASSLGGGDSWNQPQHF,TGTGCCAGCAGCCTTGGAGGAGGGGACAGCTGGAATCAGCCCCAGCATTTT
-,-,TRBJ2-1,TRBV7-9,CASSASGTSNEQFF,TGTGCCAGCAGCGCCTCCGGGACTTCGAATGAGCAGTTCTTC
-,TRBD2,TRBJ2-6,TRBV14,CASSRPTSGVAGANVLTF,TGTGCCAGCAGCCGGCCTACTAGCGGGGTTGCTGGGGCCAACGTCCTGACTTTC
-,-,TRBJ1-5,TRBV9,CASSGDSLEFNQPQHF,TGTGCCAGCAGCGGAGACAGCCTCGAGTTCAATCAGCCCCAGCATTTT
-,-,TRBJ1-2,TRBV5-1,CASSPTEPNSYGYTF,TGCGCCAGCAGCCCGACAGAACCAAACTCTTATGGCTACACCTTC
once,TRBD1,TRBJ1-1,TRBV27,CASSFRQGWRYTEAFF,TGTGCCAGCAGTTTCCGACAGGGATGGAGGTACACTGAAGCTTTCTTT
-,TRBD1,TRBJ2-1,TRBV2,CASRGDREPKNEQFF,TGTGCCAGCAGGGGGGACAGGGAACCCAAAAATGAGCAGTTCTTC
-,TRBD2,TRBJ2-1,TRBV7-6,CASSPGLAGGPGSYEQFF,TGTGCCAGCAGCCCGGGACTAGCGGGGGGGCCTGGGTCCTATGAGCAGTTCTTC
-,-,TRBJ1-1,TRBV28,CASSLRTEAFF,TGTGCCAGCAGTTTGCGAACTGAAGCTTTCTTT
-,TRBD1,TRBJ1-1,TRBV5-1,CASSSSRQGTEAFF,TGCGCCAGCAGCTCATCTCGACAGGGAACTGAAGCTTTCTTT
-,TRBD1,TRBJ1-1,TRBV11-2,CASSHRDRVLHLHTEAFF,TGTGCCAGCAGCCACCGGGACAGGGTTCTTCATTTGCACACTGAAGCTTTCTTT
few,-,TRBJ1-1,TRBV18,CASSPTGQPNTEAFF,TGTGCCAGCTCACCGACCGGACAGCCGAACACTGAAGCTTTCTTT
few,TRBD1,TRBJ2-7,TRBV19,CASSMGQGVSEQYF,TGTGCCAGTAGCATGGGACAGGGGGTTAGCGAGCAGTACTTC
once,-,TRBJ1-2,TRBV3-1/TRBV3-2,CASSQGGGGTYGYTF,TGTGCCAGCAGCCAAGGGGGCGGGGGGACCTATGGCTACACCTTC
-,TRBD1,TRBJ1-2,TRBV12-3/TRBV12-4,CASRQGEDYGYTF,TGTGCCAGCAGACAGGGGGAAGACTATGGCTACACCTTC
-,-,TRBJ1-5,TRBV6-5,CASSYSRIQPQHF,TGTGCCAGCAGTTACTCGAGAATTCAGCCCCAGCATTTT
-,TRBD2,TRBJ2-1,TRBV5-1,CASSATGLAGNNEQFF,TGCGCCAGCAGCGCTACGGGACTAGCGGGGAACAATGAGCAGTTCTTC
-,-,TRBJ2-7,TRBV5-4,CASSLDGYEQYF,TGTGCCAGCAGCTTGGACGGCTACGAGCAGTACTTC
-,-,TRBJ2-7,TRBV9,CASSVSGLSSYEQYF,TGTGCCAGCAGCGTATCAGGGCTGAGCTCCTACGAGCAGTACTTC
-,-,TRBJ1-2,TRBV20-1,CSASPTGSSHGYTF,TGCAGTGCTAGTCCCACAGGGAGTAGTCATGGCTACACCTTC
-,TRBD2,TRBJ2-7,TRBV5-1,CASSLSSGGIHEQYF,TGCGCCAGCAGCTTGAGTAGCGGGGGGATCCACGAGCAGTACTTC
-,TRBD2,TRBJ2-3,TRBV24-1,CATRLAGSDTQYF,TGTGCCACCAGACTAGCGGGCTCAGATACGCAGTATTTT
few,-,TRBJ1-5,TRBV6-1,CASSEAARSQPQHF,TGTGCCAGCAGTGAAGCGGCAAGAAGTCAGCCCCAGCATTTT
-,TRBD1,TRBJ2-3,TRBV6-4,CASSDGPRGPTDTQYF,TGTGCCAGCAGTGACGGGCCCAGGGGGCCCACAGATACGCAGTATTTT
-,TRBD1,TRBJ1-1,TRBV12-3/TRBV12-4,CASRGLDAEAFF,TGTGCCAGTAGGGGGCTTGATGCTGAAGCTTTCTTT
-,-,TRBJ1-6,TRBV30,CAWSVLSGNNSPLHF,TGTGCCTGGAGTGTACTTTCAGGGAATAATTCACCCCTCCACTTT
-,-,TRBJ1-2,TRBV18,CASSPRQDSNYGYTF,TGTGCCAGCTCACCACGGCAGGACTCTAACTATGGCTACACCTTC
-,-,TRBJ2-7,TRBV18,CASSPPNVQVSSEQYF,TGTGCCAGCTCACCACCGAATGTACAGGTCAGCAGCGAGCAGTACTTC
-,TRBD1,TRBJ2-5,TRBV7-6,CASSRTGQGGETQYF,TGTGCCAGCAGCCGCACGGGACAGGGTGGGGAGACCCAGTACTTC
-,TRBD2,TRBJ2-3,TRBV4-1,CASSPSGGGDTQYF,TGCGCCAGCAGCCCGTCGGGGGGAGGGGATACGCAGTATTTT
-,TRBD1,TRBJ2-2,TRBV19,CASSKRDRVTTGELFF,TGTGCCAGTAGCAAGAGAGACAGGGTCACCACCGGGGAGCTGTTTTTT
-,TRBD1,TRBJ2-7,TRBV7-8,CASSLSTLPRTGWGYEQYF,TGTGCCAGCAGCTTAAGTACCCTCCCCCGGACAGGTTGGGGCTACGAGCAGTACTTC
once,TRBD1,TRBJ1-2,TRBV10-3,CAIRDRGGYTF,TGTGCCATCAGGGACAGGGGTGGCTACACCTTC
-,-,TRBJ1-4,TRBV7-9,CASSFGGGGEKLFF,TGTGCCAGCAGCTTCGGGGGAGGAGGGGAAAAACTGTTTTTT
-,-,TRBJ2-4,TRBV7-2,CASSPSVGAGIQYF,TGTGCCAGCAGCCCATCCGTGGGGGCAGGCATTCAGTACTTC